A selection of T cell receptor beta chains follows, all from one sample in a study of cytomegalovirus exposure and HLA in healthy donors. Method: immunoSEQ multiplex PCR; TCRdb's copy keeps in-frame clones and lacks some. The sample lists about 160,000 clones; 89% were seen once. Sequencing was carried out using PBMCs. These receptors were obtained from a woman between 18 and 30 years old in good health and CMV-seropositive. CDR3s include the opening cysteine and the closing phenylalanine or tryptophan. Each record gives: V gene, J gene, CDR3 protein.

v_gene: TRBV10-1
j_gene: TRBJ1-2
CDR3aa: CASSGQRNYGYTF

v_gene: TRBV30
j_gene: TRBJ2-7
CDR3aa: CAWSSGGRDEQYF

v_gene: TRBV7-6
j_gene: TRBJ2-1
CDR3aa: CASSLAGGAPYYNEQFF

v_gene: TRBV5-1
j_gene: TRBJ2-1
CDR3aa: CASSLGLAGGPYNEQFF

v_gene: TRBV19
j_gene: TRBJ2-7
CDR3aa: CASSIQWSSYEQYF

v_gene: TRBV6-5
j_gene: TRBJ2-1
CDR3aa: CASSPSGPSYNEQFF

v_gene: TRBV7-7
j_gene: TRBJ2-5
CDR3aa: CASSRRETQETQYF

v_gene: TRBV30
j_gene: TRBJ1-5
CDR3aa: CAWSVGQPQHF

v_gene: TRBV9
j_gene: TRBJ2-1
CDR3aa: CASSVVAGISYNEQFF

v_gene: TRBV10-1
j_gene: TRBJ1-5
CDR3aa: CASSESIAQPQHF

v_gene: TRBV6-5
j_gene: TRBJ1-1
CDR3aa: CASMSGGGLEAFF

v_gene: TRBV5-1
j_gene: TRBJ2-2
CDR3aa: CASSLTGTKNTGELFF

v_gene: TRBV13
j_gene: TRBJ1-2
CDR3aa: CASSAGNYGYTF

v_gene: TRBV28
j_gene: TRBJ2-3
CDR3aa: CATKTASDTQYF

v_gene: TRBV11-3
j_gene: TRBJ2-7
CDR3aa: CASSTGQRAYEQYF

v_gene: TRBV6-6
j_gene: TRBJ2-1
CDR3aa: CASSPEAYNEQFF

v_gene: TRBV7-4
j_gene: TRBJ2-2
CDR3aa: CASSLGTGVTGELFF

v_gene: TRBV5-1
j_gene: TRBJ2-7
CDR3aa: CASSLAGVAYEQYF

v_gene: TRBV5-1
j_gene: TRBJ1-2
CDR3aa: CASSLEGTGGSGYTF

v_gene: TRBV27
j_gene: TRBJ2-7
CDR3aa: CASSSGTARYSYEQYF

v_gene: TRBV7-9
j_gene: TRBJ1-2
CDR3aa: CASSLTGDGGYTF

v_gene: TRBV5-8
j_gene: TRBJ2-7
CDR3aa: CASSFAGGNYYEQYF

v_gene: TRBV28
j_gene: TRBJ2-1
CDR3aa: CASSLSGGLGLAGDEQFF

v_gene: TRBV2
j_gene: TRBJ1-5
CDR3aa: CASSRASNSNQPQHF

v_gene: TRBV2
j_gene: TRBJ2-1
CDR3aa: CATKTGSPNEQFF

v_gene: TRBV30
j_gene: TRBJ1-2
CDR3aa: CAWGGVYGYTF

v_gene: TRBV28
j_gene: TRBJ2-7
CDR3aa: CASSLRGPGWQYF

v_gene: TRBV20-1
j_gene: TRBJ2-5
CDR3aa: CSARQMKTQYF

v_gene: TRBV4-3
j_gene: TRBJ2-2
CDR3aa: CASSQDTGTFANTGELFF

v_gene: TRBV5-1
j_gene: TRBJ2-1
CDR3aa: CASSLAPQGPYNEQFF

v_gene: TRBV6-1
j_gene: TRBJ2-5
CDR3aa: CASSPDQETQYF

v_gene: TRBV6-1
j_gene: TRBJ2-3
CDR3aa: CASSLSVKTTDTQYF

v_gene: TRBV10-2
j_gene: TRBJ2-2
CDR3aa: CASSLGLAGTGELFF

v_gene: TRBV5-1
j_gene: TRBJ1-5
CDR3aa: CASSLGGDYQPQHF

v_gene: TRBV4-3
j_gene: TRBJ1-1
CDR3aa: CASSQGQKNTEAFF

v_gene: TRBV23-1
j_gene: TRBJ2-3
CDR3aa: CASGGQGFTDTQYF

v_gene: TRBV6-6
j_gene: TRBJ1-5
CDR3aa: CASRPYLGEYDQPQHF

v_gene: TRBV4-3
j_gene: TRBJ2-1
CDR3aa: CASSQSWAYNEQFF

v_gene: TRBV7-3
j_gene: TRBJ2-2
CDR3aa: CASSQTSGRAGELFF

v_gene: TRBV2
j_gene: TRBJ2-2
CDR3aa: CASSGGLVRDGELFF

v_gene: TRBV2
j_gene: TRBJ2-1
CDR3aa: CASMIRTSGNNEQFF

v_gene: TRBV5-4
j_gene: TRBJ1-4
CDR3aa: CASSLIAGGIGNEKLFF